This T cell receptor (beta chain) was profiled in a study of blood T cell repertoires in COVID-19. Looking at the study overall: PBMCs, B-cell-depleted T cells, or T cells were the source of the cDNA or gDNA that made up the material.

Using immunoSEQ multiplex PCR, the repertoire was profiled, and TCRdb retains in-frame clones only, with some absent. The data show some 110,000 clones, approximately 91% seen once. From germline, CDR1 is SGHNT and CDR2 YYREEE (reference sequence). V dropped 2 bases and J dropped 4; count of bases not matched to a gene: 6. CDR3 size: 15 residues. A single count supports this clone. The sample comprised peripheral blood. The clonotype originates from a human donor in a cohort sampled during active COVID-19. V gene TRBV5-4 combines with J gene TRBJ2-1, with 7 bases that match TRBD1. DNA for the CDR3: TGTGCCAGCAGCTTCTACGGGACAGTTTACAATGAGCAGTTCTTC. This gives the protein CASSFYGTVYNEQFF.